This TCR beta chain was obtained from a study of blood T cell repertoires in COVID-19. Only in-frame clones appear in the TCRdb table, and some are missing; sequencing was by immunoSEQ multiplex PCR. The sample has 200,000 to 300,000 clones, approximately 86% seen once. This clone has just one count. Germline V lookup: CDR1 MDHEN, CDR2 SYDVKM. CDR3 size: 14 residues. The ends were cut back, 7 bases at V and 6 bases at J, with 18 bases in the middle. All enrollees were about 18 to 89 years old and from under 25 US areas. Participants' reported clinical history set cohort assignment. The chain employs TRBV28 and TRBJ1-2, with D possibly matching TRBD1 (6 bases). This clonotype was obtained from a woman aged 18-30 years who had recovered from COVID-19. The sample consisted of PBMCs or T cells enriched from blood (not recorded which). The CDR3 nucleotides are TGTGCCAGCACGGGGGGGGCTGTTATTGATGGCTACACCTTC. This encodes CASTGGAVIDGYTF.